The clone carrying this TCR beta chain has ten or more counts. Its antigen is still unknown. This entry comes from a study of neurological immune-mediated disorders. General study findings and limits: The greatest TCR clonal expansion appeared in HTLV-1-associated myelopathy and the smallest, falling below healthy controls, in multiple sclerosis. Subjects shared no identical expanded-clone CDR3 amino acid sequences, suggesting private TCR-beta repertoires in all groups.

CDR1 and CDR2 (germline): MNHNS, SASEGT. V lost 11 bases to trimming and J lost 4 bases; unmatched junction nucleotides: 14. The CDR3 contains 15 residues. Synthesis of cDNA used 5'RACE (with 10-nucleotide random UMIs). TCRdb passed the 5' RACE reads through MiXCR, listing each CDR3 protein once. Seen here are approximately 36,000 distinct CDR3 sequences, roughly 14% observed once, and the top ten hold roughly 27%. The gene calls are TRBV6-1 and TRBJ1-5; the match to TRBD1 covers 7 bases. The receptor comes from a woman aged 50 to 65 with HTLV-1-associated myelopathy (HAM/TSP). Sequences were obtained from PBMCs. CDR3 residues: CASHFDRAGNQPQHF. As DNA, the CDR3 is TGTGCCTCCCACTTCGACAGGGCTGGGAATCAGCCCCAGCATTTT.